The 30 T cell receptor beta chains listed next were all sequenced from one sample in a study of post-analysis software for immune sequencing data (dated by TCRdb to between 2014 and 2017). The full study reports these points: Significantly higher frequencies in patients than in controls were found for a few TRBV segments, including TRBV5-6, TRBV5-1 and TRBV20-1.

The antigens of these receptors remain unknown. Preparation of the library involved PCR. The run used an Illumina HiSeq 2500. To reduce PCR and sequencing biases, unique molecular identifiers were incorporated into the TCR beta cDNA libraries. Starting from the raw public reads, TCRdb applied fastp trimming at Q25, assembled clones with MiXCR and retained in-frame beta chains. Identical CDR3 protein sequences are pooled into one entry, listed with their most common genes and DNA. The sample table holds about 190,000 distinct CDR3 sequences, of which roughly 28% were seen once. The ten largest clones take up approximately 3.6% of the sample. The sequenced material came from blood. The receptors originated from a girl aged 2-17 years with multiple sclerosis.

The chain recombines TRBV20-1 with TRBJ2-4; D is perhaps TRBD1 or TRBD2 (5 bases each). This CDR3 has 13 residues. Trimming pared 4 bases from V and 13 bases from J, leaving 20 bases between. Germline lookup yields CDR1 DFQATT and CDR2 SNEGSKA (reference sequence). The CDR3 nucleotides are TGCAGTGCTACTAAGGGGAAGGTGGAGGAGCAGTACTTC. Amino acid sequence: CSATKGKVEEQYF.

This clonotype was seen repeatedly, ten times or more. The rearrangement uses TRBV11-2 and TRBJ2-1, with 14 bases matching TRBD2. After removal of 4 bases from V and 3 bases from J, the junction contained 2 bases not matched to a gene. Germline-derived CDR1 and CDR2 are SGHAT and FQNNGV. The CDR3 has 16 amino acids. The CDR3 loop reads CASSSGTSGSYNEQFF. The CDR3 DNA follows: TGTGCCAGCAGCTCGGGGACTAGCGGGAGCTACAATGAGCAGTTCTTC. The complete variable domain, with remaining parts taken from reference TRBV11-2 and TRBJ2-1, reads EAGVAQSPRYKIIEKRQSVAFWCNPISGHATLYWYQQILGQGPKLLIQFQNNGVVDDSQLPKDRFSAERLKGVDSTLKIQPAKLEDSAVYLCASSSGTSGSYNEQFFGPGTRLTVL.

This chain links TRBV5-1 with TRBJ2-5; 8 bases map to TRBD1. Matching the DNA end better, TRBJ2-7 makes the J call doubtful. CDR3 length: 14 amino acids. Germline-derived CDR1 and CDR2 are SGHRS and YFSETQ. The CDR3 DNA sequence: TGCGCCAGCAGCGCTGGACAGGGCCCCTACGAGCAGTACTTC. Residues: CASSAGQGPYEQYF.

To note about this clonotype: Since a much larger clone is just one base distant, this may be a read error. The chain employs TRBV12-3 or TRBV12-4 and TRBJ1-2; TRBD1 matches at 7 bases. The CDR3 length is 13 residues. Here the CDR3 DNA reads TGTGCCGGCAGGGAGCGGGACAGCAATGGCTACACCTTC. This gives the protein CAGRERDSNGYTF.

This chain uses TRBV5-1 with TRBJ2-3; TRBD1 aligns across 9 bases. CDR1 and CDR2 from the germline V gene are SGHRS and YFSETQ. The CDR3 runs to 15 residues. V trimming: 4 bases; J trimming: 4 bases; junction bases outside the gene matches: 7. The CDR3 nucleotides are TGCGCCAGCAGCCCGGGACAGGGAGTTCCAGATACGCAGTATTTT. This translates into CASSPGQGVPDTQYF.

This clonotype was observed a handful of times. The chain uses TRBV20-1 and TRBJ2-6; TRBD2 might be the D (6 bases). Germline CDR1 reads DFQATT; CDR2 reads SNEGSKA (reference sequence). Trimming took 5 bases from V and 0 from J, leaving 11 bases between them. The CDR3 contains 15 residues. In DNA form, the CDR3 reads TGCAGTGCTGGTCTGGGGGGCTCTGGGGCCAACGTCCTGACTTTC. This sequence encodes CSAGLGGSGANVLTF.

This clonotype was detected only a few times. The chain is built from TRBV5-1 and TRBJ2-7; 11 nucleotides match TRBD2. Germline V gives CDR1 SGHRS, CDR2 YFSETQ. The CDR3 loop spans 16 amino acids. V shed 0 bases and J 7 bases; nucleotides not matched to a gene: 9. In DNA form, the CDR3 reads TGCGCCAGCAGCTTGGCCATGACTAGCGGGGCCAATGAGCAGTACTTC. Amino acids: CASSLAMTSGANEQYF. Together with reference TRBV5-1 and TRBJ2-7, the CDR3 gives the full variable domain: KAGVTQTPRYLIKTRGQQVTLSCSPISGHRSVSWYQQTPGQGLQFLFEYFSETQRNKGNFPGRFSGRQFSNSRSEMNVSTLELGDSALYLCASSLAMTSGANEQYFGPGTRLTVT.

This clonotype was found once. This chain uses TRBV20-1 with TRBJ2-3; 8 nucleotides align to TRBD2. Germline V gives CDR1 DFQATT, CDR2 SNEGSKA (reference sequence). This CDR3 is 16 amino acids long. V dropped 5 bases and J dropped 10; count of bases not matched to a gene: 20. The DNA of the CDR3 is TGCAGTGCTGGGGCTGACGGGAGGGCCTTCAATGTAGCGCAGTATTTT. This translates into CSAGADGRAFNVAQYF.

In its sample, this clonotype was seen many times. CDR3 region: CSVEDPHGANVLTF. CDR3 nucleotide sequence: TGCAGCGTTGAAGATCCCCACGGGGCCAACGTCCTGACTTTC. This chain uses TRBV29-1 with TRBJ2-6; D call uncertain. The CDR3 has 14 residues. Trimming cost V 0 bases and J 4 bases, with 7 bases left between them. In germline, CDR1 is SQVTM, CDR2 ANQGSEA.

This clonotype was seen more than once but under ten times. This chain uses TRBV7-9 with TRBJ2-7; D uncertain. Per the germline V gene, CDR1 is SEHNR and CDR2 is FQNEAQ (reference sequence). V dropped 2 bases and J dropped 3 bases, with 8 bases sitting between them. The CDR3 sequence is 13 residues long. The CDR3 region has the DNA TGTGCCAGCAGCTTAACAGCCCTCTACGAGCAGTACTTC. It encodes CASSLTALYEQYF.

Of note for this clonotype: The germline gene is not matched at one end of the junction; a read error may be the cause. This chain connects TRBV7-9 to TRBJ2-1; a weak D match, TRBD2 (6 bases). CDR1 and CDR2 from the germline V gene are SEHNR and FQNEAQ (reference sequence). This CDR3 spans 14 amino acids. As DNA, the CDR3 is TGTGTCAGCAGTCACGAAATGGGGACTAATGAGCAGTTCTTC. Its protein is CVSSHEMGTNEQFF. The entire variable domain, with the rest obtained from reference TRBV7-9 and TRBJ2-1, is as follows: DTGVSQNPRHKITKRGQNVTFRCDPISEHNRLYWYRQTLGQGPEFLTYFQNEAQLEKSRLLSDRFSAERPKGSFSTLEIQRTEQGDSAMYLCVSSHEMGTNEQFFGPGTRLTVL.

The gene calls are TRBV28 and TRBJ1-2, with D possibly being TRBD1 (5 bases). The germline CDR1 and CDR2 sequences are MDHEN and SYDVKM. V was shortened by 5 bases and J by 5 bases, with 24 bases between the two germline ends. There are 17 residues in the CDR3. The CDR3 here is CASSQMTWGLGPYGYTF. The CDR3 nucleotides read TGTGCCAGCAGTCAAATGACGTGGGGCTTGGGGCCGTATGGCTACACCTTC.

This clonotype was picked up many times. V gene TRBV7-2 combines with J gene TRBJ2-3; possibly TRBD1 for D (8 bases). The length of the CDR3 is 16 residues. V was cut by 6 bases and J by 3 bases, with 19 bases left in between. The germline V gene has CDR1 SGHTA and CDR2 FQGNSA. The CDR3 loop is CASRTRTGRGTDTQYF. For the CDR3, the DNA is TGTGCCAGCAGGACCAGGACAGGGCGGGGGACAGATACGCAGTATTTT.

Points on this clonotype: The junction does not match germline at one end; this may be a read error. The CDR3: CASSLGLANERFF. The CDR3 DNA reads TGTGCCAGCAGCTTAGGCCTAGCAAATGAGCGGTTCTTC. The V call is TRBV7-7, the J call TRBJ2-1, with a weak D call TRBD2 (5 bases). The CDR3 spans 13 residues. Germline CDR1 is SSHAT and CDR2 is FNYEAQ (reference sequence).

About this clonotype: Mismatch with germline at one junction end may stem from a read error. CDR3 protein: CASSVWGHHNTGTQYF. CDR3 DNA: TGTGCCAGCAGCGTATGGGGACACCACAACACAGGTACGCAGTATTTT. V usage is TRBV9 and J usage is TRBJ2-3; D is possibly TRBD1 (6 bases). Germline loops: CDR1 SGDLS, CDR2 YYNGEE. The CDR3 totals 16 residues.

This clonotype was recorded at least ten times. V and J are TRBV10-3 and TRBJ2-1; 7 nucleotides line up with TRBD1. V shed 5 bases, J shed 8 bases, and the junction held 12 bases outside the gene matches. Germline lookup yields CDR1 ENHRY and CDR2 SYGVKD. The CDR3 runs to 15 residues. CDR3 in amino acids: CAISRDSGVSDEQFF. The DNA for the CDR3 is TGTGCCATCAGTCGGGACAGTGGGGTGTCGGATGAGCAGTTCTTC.

A word on this clonotype: Since a much larger clone is just one base distant, this may be a read error. J is TRBJ2-4 and V is TRBV5-1; D is undetermined. The CDR3 covers 15 residues. The V end lost 4 bases, the J end lost 3 bases, and 14 bases lay between the germline ends. Germline V gene sequence: CDR1 SGHRS, CDR2 YFSETQ. The CDR3 is CASSPMGEGKNIQYF. In DNA, the CDR3 is TGCGCCAGCAGCCCAATGGGTGAAGGCAAAAACATTCAGTACTTC.

CDR3 nucleotide sequence: TGTGCCACCAGCCGGGGGGCAACTAATGAAAAACTGTTTTTT. Translation gives CATSRGATNEKLFF. The genes are TRBV15 and TRBJ1-4, with D possibly TRBD1 on 5 matching bases. CDR1 LNHNV and CDR2 YYDKDF come from the germline V gene (reference sequence). V gave up 5 bases and J gave up 0 bases, with 7 bases separating them. This CDR3 is built from 14 residues.

This clonotype was counted ten times or more. This CDR3 is CSARGSAGDTQYF. The CDR3 nucleotides read TGCAGTGCTAGAGGCTCCGCGGGAGATACGCAGTATTTT. The J gene is TRBJ2-3, the V gene TRBV20-1; possibly TRBD2 for D (5 bases). The ends were cut back, 1 base at V and 5 bases at J, with 10 bases in the middle. CDR3 length equals 13 residues. In germline, CDR1 is DFQATT, CDR2 SNEGSKA (reference sequence).

This chain connects TRBV5-1 to TRBJ1-2; D is unresolved. The CDR3 contains 12 residues. Trimming stripped 4 bases from V and 2 bases from J, with 6 bases between. CDR1 SGHRS and CDR2 YFSETQ come from the germline V gene. The CDR3 DNA follows: TGCGCCAGCAGCGAAGGAAACTATGGCTACACCTTC. This translates into CASSEGNYGYTF. Full variable domain (missing parts from reference TRBV5-1 and TRBJ1-2): KAGVTQTPRYLIKTRGQQVTLSCSPISGHRSVSWYQQTPGQGLQFLFEYFSETQRNKGNFPGRFSGRQFSNSRSEMNVSTLELGDSALYLCASSEGNYGYTFGSGTRLTVV.

Ten or more counts support this clonotype. The chain combines TRBV12-3 or TRBV12-4 with TRBJ2-1; D might be TRBD2 (7 bases). The CDR3 extends over 11 amino acids. Trimming took off 8 bases at V and 9 bases at J, with 11 bases between the two ends. The CDR3 region is CASLRGGEQFF. For the CDR3, the DNA is TGTGCCAGCCTAAGGGGGGGTGAGCAGTTCTTC.

There are a few counts of this clonotype. The chain carries TRBV7-9 and TRBJ1-1; D unclear. The CDR3 is made up of 13 amino acids. The V end lost 10 bases, the J end lost 1 base, and 13 bases lay between the germline ends. The germline V gene encodes CDR1 SEHNR and CDR2 FQNEAQ (reference sequence). The DNA for the CDR3 is TGTGCCATCGGTGGCGGGCAGAACACTGAAGCTTTCTTT. This translates into CAIGGGQNTEAFF.

The sample holds many counts of this clonotype. The V and J genes are TRBV5-6 and TRBJ2-5; 8 bases are shared with TRBD2. Germline loops: CDR1 SGHDT, CDR2 YYEEEE. The length of the CDR3 is 15 residues. Trimming cost V 2 bases and J 2 bases; bases outside gene matches: 5. CDR3 DNA sequence: TGTGCCAGCAGCTTCACCGGACTAGCTCAAGAGACCCAGTACTTC. Translation: CASSFTGLAQETQYF.

This clonotype appeared many times. The chain joins TRBV7-2 to TRBJ2-7; D tentatively fits TRBD1 or TRBD2 (5 bases each). Germline CDR1 reads SGHTA; CDR2 reads FQGNSA. V dropped 3 bases and J dropped 2 bases, with 11 bases sitting between them. The length of the CDR3 is 14 residues. CDR3 in DNA: TGTGCCAGCAGCTTCGGGGCAGGACCCTACGAGCAGTACTTC. This sequence encodes CASSFGAGPYEQYF.

This sequence joins TRBV3-1 and TRBJ2-5, with 9 bases identical to TRBD2. J was trimmed by 0 bases and V by 3 bases; bases with no gene match: 8. Germline V gene sequence: CDR1 LGHDT, CDR2 YNNKEL (reference sequence). The CDR3 covers 17 residues. The CDR3 loop reads CASSHRRLAGNQETQYF. CDR3 in DNA: TGTGCCAGCAGCCATCGGAGGCTAGCGGGGAACCAAGAGACCCAGTACTTC.

About this clonotype: The junction does not match germline at one end; this may be a read error. The CDR3 DNA sequence: TGTGCCAGCAGTATATGGGCTGGGACGGGACTAGCGGCGCCCGAGACCCAGTACTTC. Protein product: CASSIWAGTGLAAPETQYF. The chain carries TRBV28 and TRBJ2-5; 11 bases are a match to TRBD2. The CDR3 runs 19 residues. CDR1 MDHEN and CDR2 SYDVKM come from the germline V gene.

This clonotype was recorded many times. This chain's CDR3 is CSAREGKETQYF. Here the CDR3 DNA reads TGCAGTGCTAGAGAGGGGAAAGAGACCCAGTACTTC. The chain carries TRBV20-1 and TRBJ2-5; D is unclear. The V end was cut by 0 bases, the J end by 3 bases, with 5 bases between. Per the germline V gene, CDR1 is DFQATT and CDR2 is SNEGSKA (reference sequence). The CDR3 is 12 residues long.

This clonotype has only a few counts. The V and J genes are TRBV6-5 and TRBJ1-1; 7 bases line up with TRBD1. CDR3 length: 15 residues. CDR1 MNHEY and CDR2 SVGAGI come from the germline V gene. With V trimmed by 4 bases and J by 1 base, 6 bases remained unmatched. The CDR3 sequence: CASSWIQGRNTEAFF. Written as DNA, the CDR3 is TGTGCCAGCAGTTGGATACAGGGGCGGAACACTGAAGCTTTCTTT.

The gene calls are TRBV20-1 and TRBJ2-3; no definite D call. Germline-derived CDR1 and CDR2 are DFQATT and SNEGSKA (reference sequence). The CDR3 consists of 12 residues. The V gene lost 3 bases and the J gene lost 6 bases, with 10 bases spanning the gap. The CDR3 DNA follows: TGCAGTGCTAGGCGAAGGGTGGATACGCAGTATTTT. Translating gives CSARRRVDTQYF.

This clonotype came up many times. CDR3 nucleotides: TGCAGTGCTAGAGATCATAGAGGGGGTGAGCAGTTCTTC. This encodes CSARDHRGGEQFF. This chain uses TRBV20-1 with TRBJ2-1; tentatively, D is TRBD1 (6 bases). V was cut by 0 bases and J by 9 bases, with 12 bases left in between. The CDR3 sequence is 13 residues long. Germline lookup yields CDR1 DFQATT and CDR2 SNEGSKA (reference sequence).